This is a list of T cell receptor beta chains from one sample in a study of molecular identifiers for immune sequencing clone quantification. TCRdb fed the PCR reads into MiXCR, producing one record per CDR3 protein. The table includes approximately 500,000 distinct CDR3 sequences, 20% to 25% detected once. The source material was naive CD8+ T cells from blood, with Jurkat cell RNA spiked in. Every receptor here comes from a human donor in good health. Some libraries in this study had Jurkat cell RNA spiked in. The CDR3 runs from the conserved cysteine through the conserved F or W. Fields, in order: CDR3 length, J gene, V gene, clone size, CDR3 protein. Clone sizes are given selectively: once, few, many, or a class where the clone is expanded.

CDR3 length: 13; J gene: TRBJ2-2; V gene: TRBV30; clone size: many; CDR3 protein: CAWRIVNTGELFF
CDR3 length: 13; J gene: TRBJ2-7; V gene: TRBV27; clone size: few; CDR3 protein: CASSPRISYEQYF
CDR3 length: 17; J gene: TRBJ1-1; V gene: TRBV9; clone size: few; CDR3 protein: CASSVSGQGPGNTEAFF
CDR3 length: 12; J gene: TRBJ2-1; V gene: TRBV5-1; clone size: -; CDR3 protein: CASRANSNEQFF
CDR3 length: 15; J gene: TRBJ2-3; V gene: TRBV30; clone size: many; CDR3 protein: CAWSVGGGETDTQYF
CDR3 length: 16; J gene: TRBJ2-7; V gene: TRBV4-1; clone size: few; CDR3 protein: CASSQGLAGGHYEQYF
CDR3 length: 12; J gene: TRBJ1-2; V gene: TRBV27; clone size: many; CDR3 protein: CASGFFSYGYTF
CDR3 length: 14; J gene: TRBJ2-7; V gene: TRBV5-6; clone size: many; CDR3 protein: CASSLGGQGLEQYF
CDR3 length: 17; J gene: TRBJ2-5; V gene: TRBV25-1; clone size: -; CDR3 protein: CASSEFDAGEYQETQYF
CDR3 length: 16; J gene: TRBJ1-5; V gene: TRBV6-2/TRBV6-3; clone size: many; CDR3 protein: CASSSGGFGIFQPQHF
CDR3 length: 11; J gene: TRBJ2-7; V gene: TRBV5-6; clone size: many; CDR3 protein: CASSLGDRQYF
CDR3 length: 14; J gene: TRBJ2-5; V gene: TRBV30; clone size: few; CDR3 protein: CAWTGGESYETQYF
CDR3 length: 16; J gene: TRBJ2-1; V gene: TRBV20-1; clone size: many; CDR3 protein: CSARGTPPDSYNEQFF
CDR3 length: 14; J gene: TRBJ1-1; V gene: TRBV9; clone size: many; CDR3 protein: CASSVSSMNTEAFF
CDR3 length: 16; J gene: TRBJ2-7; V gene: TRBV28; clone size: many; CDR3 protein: CASSSRLAGPSYEQYF
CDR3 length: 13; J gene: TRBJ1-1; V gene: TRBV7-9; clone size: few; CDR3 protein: CASSFGGPTEAFF
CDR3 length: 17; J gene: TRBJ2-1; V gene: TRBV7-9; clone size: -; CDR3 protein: CASSHTVGGEEYNEQFF
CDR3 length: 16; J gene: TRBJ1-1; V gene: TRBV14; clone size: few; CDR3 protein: CASSHGRDRGFFEAFF
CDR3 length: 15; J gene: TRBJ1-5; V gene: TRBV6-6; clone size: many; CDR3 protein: CASTLVGDSNQPQHF
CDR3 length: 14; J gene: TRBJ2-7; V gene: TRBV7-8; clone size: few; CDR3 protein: CASSLVLAAYEQYF
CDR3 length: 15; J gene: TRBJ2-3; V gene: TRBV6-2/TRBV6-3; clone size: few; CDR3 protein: CASSSIQGWTDTQYF
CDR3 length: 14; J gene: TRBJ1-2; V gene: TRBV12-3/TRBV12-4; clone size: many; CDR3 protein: CASSGTVINYGYTF
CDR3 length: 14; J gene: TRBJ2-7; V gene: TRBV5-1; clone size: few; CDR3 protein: CASRLAGGTYEQYF
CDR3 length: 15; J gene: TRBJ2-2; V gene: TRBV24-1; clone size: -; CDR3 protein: CATSDLNSPTGELFF
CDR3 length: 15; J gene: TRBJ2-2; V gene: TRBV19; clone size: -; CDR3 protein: CASSISGVNTGELFF
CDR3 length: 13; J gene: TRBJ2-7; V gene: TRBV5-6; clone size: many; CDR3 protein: CASSFWTAYEQYF
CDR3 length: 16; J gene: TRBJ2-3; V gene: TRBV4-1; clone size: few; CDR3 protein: CASSQSPGVSTDTQYF
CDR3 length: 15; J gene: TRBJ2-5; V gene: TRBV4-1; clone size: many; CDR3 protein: CASSQEGPAEETQYF
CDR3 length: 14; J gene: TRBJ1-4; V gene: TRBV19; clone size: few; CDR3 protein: CASRLEASNEKLFF
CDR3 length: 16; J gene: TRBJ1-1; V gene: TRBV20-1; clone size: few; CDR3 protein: CSAREPVRGRFTEAFF
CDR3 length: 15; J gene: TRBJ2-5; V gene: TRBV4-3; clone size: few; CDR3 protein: CASSQDEGGGEAQYF
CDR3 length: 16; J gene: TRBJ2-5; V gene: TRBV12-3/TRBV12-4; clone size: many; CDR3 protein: CASSSSPARERETQYF
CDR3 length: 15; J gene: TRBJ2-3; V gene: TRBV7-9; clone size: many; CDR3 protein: CASSLVADSTDTQYF
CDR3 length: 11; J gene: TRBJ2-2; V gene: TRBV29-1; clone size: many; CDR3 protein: CSVVGPGELFF
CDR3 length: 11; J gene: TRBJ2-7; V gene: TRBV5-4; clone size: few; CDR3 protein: CASSLAGDQYF
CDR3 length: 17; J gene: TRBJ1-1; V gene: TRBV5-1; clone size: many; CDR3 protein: CASSLYRLRGPNTEAFF
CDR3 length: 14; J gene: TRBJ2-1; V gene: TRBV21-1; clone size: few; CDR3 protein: CASSTPGEINEQFF
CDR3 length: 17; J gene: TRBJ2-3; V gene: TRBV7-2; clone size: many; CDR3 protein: CASSRRLAGGPLDTQYF
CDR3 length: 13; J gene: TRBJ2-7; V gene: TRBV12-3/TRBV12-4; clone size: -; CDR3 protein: CASSKSTSYEQYF
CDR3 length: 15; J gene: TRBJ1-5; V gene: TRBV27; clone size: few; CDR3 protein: CASSLSGQGHQPQHF
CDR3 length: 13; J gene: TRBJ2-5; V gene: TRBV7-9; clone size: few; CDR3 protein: CASRPEGGGTQYF
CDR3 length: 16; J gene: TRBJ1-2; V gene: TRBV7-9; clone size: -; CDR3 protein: CASSLALKGEDYGYTF
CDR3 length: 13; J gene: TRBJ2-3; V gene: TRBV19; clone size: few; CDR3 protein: CASKDYGPDTQYF
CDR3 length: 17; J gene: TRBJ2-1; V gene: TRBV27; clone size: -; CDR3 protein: CASSLSPGVQTYNEQFF
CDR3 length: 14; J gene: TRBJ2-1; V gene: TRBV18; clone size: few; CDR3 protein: CASSPDLADNEQFF
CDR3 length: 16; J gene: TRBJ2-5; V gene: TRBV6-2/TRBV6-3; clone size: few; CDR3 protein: CASSPGLADDQETQYF
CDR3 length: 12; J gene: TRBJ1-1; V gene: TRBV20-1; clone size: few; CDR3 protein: CSEGGMNTEAFF
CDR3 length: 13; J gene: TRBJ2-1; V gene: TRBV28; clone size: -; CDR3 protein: CASSFRGYNEQFF
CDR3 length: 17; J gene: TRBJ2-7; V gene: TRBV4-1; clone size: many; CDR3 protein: CASSQLFADRGGYEQYF
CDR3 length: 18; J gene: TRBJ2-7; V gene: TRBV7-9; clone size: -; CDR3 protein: CASSLGTPGGDITYEQYF
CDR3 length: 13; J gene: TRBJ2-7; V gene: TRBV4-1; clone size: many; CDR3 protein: CASSQARGYEQYF
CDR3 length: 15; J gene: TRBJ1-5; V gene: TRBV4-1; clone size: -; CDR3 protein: CASSQGGGYNQPQHF
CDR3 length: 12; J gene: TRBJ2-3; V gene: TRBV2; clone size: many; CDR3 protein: CARGEGSSTQYF
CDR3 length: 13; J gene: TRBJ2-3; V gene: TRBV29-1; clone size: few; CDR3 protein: CSVEVLDRDTQYF
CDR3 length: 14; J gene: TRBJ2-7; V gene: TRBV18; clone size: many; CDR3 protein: CASSPGTVLYEQYF
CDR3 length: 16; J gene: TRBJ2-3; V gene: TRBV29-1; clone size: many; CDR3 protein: CSVVLRSWQGTDTQYF